These 18 T cell receptor beta chains originate from one sample sequenced in a study of CD8 T cells in Susac syndrome. It was with random hexamers that about 0.45 to 1 ug RNA was reverse transcribed. Using its own MiXCR run on the immunoSEQ multiplex PCR reads, TCRdb lists one record per CDR3 protein. The top ten hold roughly 0.11% of the sample, which has about 180,000 distinct CDR3 sequences, 90% to 95% seen once. Sequenced material: CD4+ T cells from PBMCs. The source is a human donor with Susac syndrome.

The V and J genes are TRBV29-1 and TRBJ1-2; 9 positions match TRBD1. V shed 0 bases, J shed 2 bases, and the junction held 7 bases outside the gene matches. CDR1 is SQVTM and CDR2 is ANQGSEA in the germline V gene. CDR3 length: 16 residues. CDR3 amino acids: CSVEDRTGGINYGYTF. The CDR3 coding sequence is TGCAGCGTTGAAGATCGAACAGGGGGCATAAACTATGGCTACACCTTC.

The chain joins TRBV9 to TRBJ2-1; D might be TRBD2 (6 bases). Trimming took 0 bases from V and 2 from J, leaving 12 bases between them. CDR3 length: 16 residues. Germline V gene data show CDR1 as SGDLS and CDR2 as YYNGEE. In DNA form, the CDR3 reads TGTGCCAGCAGCGTAGGCGGCGGGGTGGCCTACAATGAGCAGTTCTTC. It specifies CASSVGGGVAYNEQFF.

This rearrangement joins TRBV2 to TRBJ2-1, with D unresolved. V lost 8 bases, J lost 0 bases, and 2 bases lay in between. Germline-derived CDR1 and CDR2 are SNHLY and FYNNEI. The CDR3 totals 11 residues. The CDR3 sequence: CASGSYNEQFF. The CDR3 nucleotides are TGTGCCAGCGGCTCCTACAATGAGCAGTTCTTC. The variable domain in full, with the rest retrieved from reference TRBV2 and TRBJ2-1, is EPEVTQTPSHQVTQMGQEVILRCVPISNHLYFYWYRQILGQKVEFLVSFYNNEISEKSEIFDDQFSVERPDGSNFTLKIRSTKLEDSAMYFCASGSYNEQFFGPGTRLTVL.

The chain employs TRBV5-4 and TRBJ2-3; no definite D call. Germline V lookup: CDR1 SGHNT, CDR2 YYREEE (reference sequence). This CDR3 has 13 residues. V dropped 3 bases and J dropped 0 bases, with 5 bases sitting between them. The chain's CDR3 is CASSWYSTDTQYF. CDR3 DNA sequence: TGTGCCAGCAGCTGGTATAGCACAGATACGCAGTATTTT.

The J gene is TRBJ2-7, the V gene TRBV9; perhaps TRBD1 as D (6 bases). There are 13 residues in the CDR3. Germline assignment: CDR1 SGDLS and CDR2 YYNGEE. V was clipped by 3 bases and J by 6 bases, with 13 bases between them. DNA of the CDR3: TGTGCCAGCAGCGCCAAAACAGGGTTCGAGCAGTACTTC. The encoded protein is CASSAKTGFEQYF.

CDR3 nucleotide sequence: TGTGCCAGCAGTTTAGGGGGGACAGGGGGCGATTCACCCCTCCACTTT. Protein product: CASSLGGTGGDSPLHF. The V call is TRBV12-3 or TRBV12-4, the J call TRBJ1-6; 12 bases match TRBD1. The CDR3 is 16 amino acids. Unmatched junction bases numbered 3, after V lost 1 base and J lost 8 bases.

The genes are TRBV9 and TRBJ2-5; the D gene could be TRBD1 or TRBD2 (5 bases each). The germline V gene encodes CDR1 SGDLS and CDR2 YYNGEE. V gave up 0 bases and J gave up 2 bases, with 14 bases separating them. The CDR3 runs 16 residues. The chain's CDR3 is CASSVGLGTSQETQYF. CDR3 DNA: TGTGCCAGCAGCGTAGGATTAGGGACGTCGCAAGAGACCCAGTACTTC.

The V gene is TRBV30, the J gene TRBJ1-5, with D possibly being TRBD1 (6 bases). Germline CDR1 reads GTSNPN; CDR2 reads SVGIG (reference sequence). The ends were cut back, 2 bases at V and 2 bases at J, with 13 bases in the middle. There are 15 residues in the CDR3. The CDR3: CAWSMGARGNQPQHF. The CDR3 nucleotides read TGTGCCTGGAGTATGGGGGCGAGGGGCAATCAGCCCCAGCATTTT.

About this clonotype: One end of the junction is discordant with germline, which a read error may explain. The V and J genes are TRBV20-1 and TRBJ1-6, with D possibly being TRBD1 (5 bases). CDR1 DFQATT and CDR2 SNEGSKA come from the germline V gene (reference sequence). This CDR3 region has 14 residues. The DNA for the CDR3 is TGCAGTGCCAGAGACGGGGGGTTCAATTCACCCCTCCACTTT. This translates into CSARDGGFNSPLHF.

The chain couples TRBV3-1 to TRBJ1-5, with D maybe TRBD1 (6 bases). This CDR3 has 14 amino acids. V lost 1 base and J lost 5, with 9 bases in between. Per germline, CDR1 LGHDT and CDR2 YNNKEL (reference sequence). CDR3 sequence reads: CASSQGQVHQPQHF. CDR3 nucleotide sequence: TGTGCCAGCAGCCAAGGACAGGTTCATCAGCCCCAGCATTTT. The full variable domain, in which reference TRBV3-1 and TRBJ1-5 provide the parts outside the CDR3, is DTAVSQTPKYLVTQMGNDKSIKCEQNLGHDTMYWYKQDSKKFLKIMFSYNNKELIINETVPNRFSPKSPDKAHLNLHINSLELGDSAVYFCASSQGQVHQPQHFGDGTRLSIL.

The genes are TRBV20-1 and TRBJ2-3; no firm D call. The CDR3 has 11 amino acids. Trimming shortened V by 3 bases and J by 9 bases, and 10 bases separated the two germline ends. Germline-derived CDR1 and CDR2 are DFQATT and SNEGSKA (reference sequence). CDR3 amino acids: CSASRQETQYF. Here the CDR3 DNA reads TGCAGTGCTAGTCGCCAAGAGACGCAGTATTTT.

The chain employs TRBV5-6 and TRBJ2-3, with D unclear. The CDR3 totals 14 residues. From germline, CDR1 is SGHDT and CDR2 YYEEEE. The ends were cut back, 3 bases at V and 5 bases at J, with 13 bases in the middle. DNA of the CDR3: TGTGCCAGCAGCTGGGCTAGTCGGAGAGATACGCAGTATTTT. Encoded protein: CASSWASRRDTQYF.

As DNA, the CDR3 is TGTGCCAGCAGCCAAGATGGGACTTTCCAAGAGACCCAGTACTTC. Translated: CASSQDGTFQETQYF. The gene calls are TRBV3-1 and TRBJ2-5, with D possibly TRBD2 on 6 matching bases. CDR3 length equals 15 residues. Trimming pared 0 bases from V and 1 base from J, leaving 9 bases between. Per the germline V gene, CDR1 is LGHDT and CDR2 is YNNKEL (reference sequence).

The chain links TRBV4-3 to TRBJ2-3, with TRBD2 as a possible D gene (7 bases). V was shortened by 0 bases and J by 4 bases, with 26 bases between the two germline ends. The germline gives CDR1 LGHNA, CDR2 YSLEER. The CDR3 length is 20 residues. The CDR3 spells CASSQEPRGLIAGAADTQYF. The CDR3 DNA reads TGCGCCAGCAGCCAAGAACCCCGAGGGCTAATCGCGGGGGCCGCAGATACGCAGTATTTT.

This rearrangement joins TRBV29-1 to TRBJ2-5; tentative D call: TRBD2 (6 bases). Trimming left V 1 base short and J 0 bases short, with 6 bases between. Germline V gives CDR1 SQVTM, CDR2 ANQGSEA. The CDR3 is 13 amino acids. CDR3 sequence reads: CSVEGLDQETQYF. CDR3 coding DNA: TGCAGCGTTGAAGGACTAGACCAAGAGACCCAGTACTTC.

CDR3 sequence: CSVDSGTDTQYF. The CDR3 bases are TGCAGCGTAGATTCCGGCACAGATACGCAGTATTTT. The rearrangement joins TRBV29-1 to TRBJ2-3, with D unclear. The CDR3 is made up of 12 amino acids. Deletions cut 6 bases from V and 1 base from J, with 8 bases between. Looked up from germline, CDR1 is SQVTM and CDR2 is ANQGSEA.

This clonotype was picked up one time. This chain joins TRBV7-2 and TRBJ2-7, with TRBD1 as a possible D gene (5 bases). Germline V gene lookup returns CDR1 SGHTA and CDR2 FQGNSA. Deletions cut 4 bases from V and 6 bases from J, with 13 bases between. This CDR3 is 13 amino acids long. The CDR3 nucleotides are TGTGCCAGCAGCTCCGGCAGGGCCGGCGAGCAGTACTTC. Residues: CASSSGRAGEQYF. Based on the CDR3 plus reference TRBV7-2 and TRBJ2-7, the full variable domain is GAGVSQSPSNKVTEKGKDVELRCDPISGHTALYWYRQSLGQGLEFLIYFQGNSAPDKSGLPSDRFSAERTGGSVSTLTIQRTQQEDSAVYLCASSSGRAGEQYFGPGTRLTVT.

Only one count was recorded for this clonotype. V and J are TRBV5-7 and TRBJ2-2; 7 bases are shared with TRBD1. TRBV5-7 is noted as an ORF with a role that remains uncertain. The CDR3 runs to 15 residues. The V segment lost 4 bases and the J segment 2 bases; nucleotides outside the gene matches: 5. The CDR3 nucleotides read TGTGCCAGCAGCGACCGGGACAGCAACACCGGGGAGCTGTTTTTT. Protein sequence: CASSDRDSNTGELFF.